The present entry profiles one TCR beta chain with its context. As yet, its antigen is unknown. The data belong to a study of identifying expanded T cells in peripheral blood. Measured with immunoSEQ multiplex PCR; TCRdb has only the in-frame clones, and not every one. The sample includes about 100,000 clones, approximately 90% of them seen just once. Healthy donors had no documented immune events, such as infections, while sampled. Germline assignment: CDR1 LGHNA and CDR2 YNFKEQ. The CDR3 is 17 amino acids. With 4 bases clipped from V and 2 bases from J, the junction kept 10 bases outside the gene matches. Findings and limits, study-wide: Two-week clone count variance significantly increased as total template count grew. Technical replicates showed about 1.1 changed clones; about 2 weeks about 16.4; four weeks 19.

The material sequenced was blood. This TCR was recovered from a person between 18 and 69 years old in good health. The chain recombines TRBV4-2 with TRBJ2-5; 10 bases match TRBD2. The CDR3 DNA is TGTGCCAGCAGCCCCGGAACAGGAGCGGGGGGGCAAGAGACCCAGTACTTC. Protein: CASSPGTGAGGQETQYF.